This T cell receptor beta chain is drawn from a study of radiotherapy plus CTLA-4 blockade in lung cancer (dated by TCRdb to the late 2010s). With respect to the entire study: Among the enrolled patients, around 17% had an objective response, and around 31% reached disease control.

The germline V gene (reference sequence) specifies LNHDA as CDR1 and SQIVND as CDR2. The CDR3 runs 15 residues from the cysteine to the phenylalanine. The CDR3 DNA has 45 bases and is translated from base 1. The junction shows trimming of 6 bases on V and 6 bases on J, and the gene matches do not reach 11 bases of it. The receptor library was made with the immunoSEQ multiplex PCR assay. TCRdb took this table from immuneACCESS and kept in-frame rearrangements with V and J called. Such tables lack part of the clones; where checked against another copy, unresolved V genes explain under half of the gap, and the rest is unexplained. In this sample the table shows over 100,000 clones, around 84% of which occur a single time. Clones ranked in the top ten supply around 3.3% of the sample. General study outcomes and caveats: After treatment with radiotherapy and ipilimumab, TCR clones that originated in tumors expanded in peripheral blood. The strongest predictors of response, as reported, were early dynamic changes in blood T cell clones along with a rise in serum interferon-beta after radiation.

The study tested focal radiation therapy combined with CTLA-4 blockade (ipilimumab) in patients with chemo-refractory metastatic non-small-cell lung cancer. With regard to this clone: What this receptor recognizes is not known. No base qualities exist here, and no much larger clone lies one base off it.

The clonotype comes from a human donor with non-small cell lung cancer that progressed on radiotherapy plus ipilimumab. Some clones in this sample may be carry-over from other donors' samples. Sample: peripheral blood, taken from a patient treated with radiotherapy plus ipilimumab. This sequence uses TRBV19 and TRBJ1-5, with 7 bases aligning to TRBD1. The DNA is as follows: TGTGCCAGTAGCCCCTTACAGGGGATTGGTCAGCCCCAGCATTTT. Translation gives CASSPLQGIGQPQHF.